This record looks at one TCR beta chain sequence and its context. The length of the CDR3 is 15 residues. V lost 0 bases, J lost 6 bases, and 13 bases lay in between. Germline CDR1 is SGHKS and CDR2 is YYEKEE (reference sequence). The sample is drawn from a study of blood T cell repertoires in COVID-19. Clones were sequenced by immunoSEQ multiplex PCR, and TCRdb holds only the in-frame ones, with some missing. The sample lists more than 200,000 clones, about 88% occurring once. The chain combines TRBV5-5 with TRBJ2-1; D gene ambiguous. The receptor was isolated from a man between 65 and 79 years old with acute or convalescent COVID-19. Sequencing used peripheral blood. This chain's CDR3 is CASSLVGALVNEQFF. As DNA, the CDR3 is TGTGCCAGCAGCTTGGTCGGTGCACTCGTCAATGAGCAGTTCTTC.